The present TCR beta chain was sequenced within a study of blood T cell repertoires in COVID-19. Across the whole study: Acute-phase and convalescent COVID-19 samples originated in the United States, Italy and Spain.

The table came from immunoSEQ multiplex PCR; TCRdb's copy has only in-frame clones and leaves some out. The sample contains about 360,000 clones, over 75% of which appear only once. V shed 5 bases and J shed 1 base, with 18 bases lying between them. Germline V gene data show CDR1 as MNHEY and CDR2 as SMNVEV (reference sequence). The CDR3 runs 16 residues. The material sequenced was PBMCs or T cells enriched from blood (not recorded which). The rearrangement links TRBV27 to TRBJ2-7; possibly TRBD1 for D (5 bases). The receptor was isolated from a man aged 40-49 years in a cohort exposed to, infected with or recovered from COVID-19 (not recorded which). CDR3 sequence (DNA): TGTGCCAGCAGTCCTATGACAGTGGTTAGGTCCTACGAGCAGTACTTC. Translating it yields CASSPMTVVRSYEQYF.